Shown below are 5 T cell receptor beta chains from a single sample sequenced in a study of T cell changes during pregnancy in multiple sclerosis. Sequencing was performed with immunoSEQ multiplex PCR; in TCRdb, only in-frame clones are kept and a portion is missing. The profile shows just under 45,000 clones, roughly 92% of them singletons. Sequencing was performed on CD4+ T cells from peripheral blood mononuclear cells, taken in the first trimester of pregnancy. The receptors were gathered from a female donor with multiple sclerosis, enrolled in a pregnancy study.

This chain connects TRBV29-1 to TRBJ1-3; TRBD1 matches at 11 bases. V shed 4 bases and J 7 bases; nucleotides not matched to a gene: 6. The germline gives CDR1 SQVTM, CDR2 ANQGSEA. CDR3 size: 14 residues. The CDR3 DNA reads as TGCAGCGTTGGGCTGGGACAGGGGGGGAACACCATATATTTT. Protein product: CSVGLGQGGNTIYF.

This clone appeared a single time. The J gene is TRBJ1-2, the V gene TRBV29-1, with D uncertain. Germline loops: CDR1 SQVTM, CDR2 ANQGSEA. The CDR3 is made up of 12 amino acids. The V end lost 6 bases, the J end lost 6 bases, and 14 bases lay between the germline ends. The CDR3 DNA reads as TGCAGCGTGCCCGTCGGGTTCGATGGCTACACCTTC. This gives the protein CSVPVGFDGYTF.

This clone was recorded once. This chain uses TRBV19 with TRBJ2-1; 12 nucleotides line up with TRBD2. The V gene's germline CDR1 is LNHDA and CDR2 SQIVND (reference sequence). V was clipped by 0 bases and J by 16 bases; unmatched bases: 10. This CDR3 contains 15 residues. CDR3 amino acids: CASSIEASGRVPRFF. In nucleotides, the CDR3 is TGTGCCAGTAGTATAGAGGCTAGCGGGAGGGTGCCCCGCTTCTTC.

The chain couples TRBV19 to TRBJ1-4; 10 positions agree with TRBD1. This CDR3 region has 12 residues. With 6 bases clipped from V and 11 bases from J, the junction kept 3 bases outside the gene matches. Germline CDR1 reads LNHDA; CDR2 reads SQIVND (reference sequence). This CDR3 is CASSPDRGKLFF. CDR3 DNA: TGTGCCAGTAGCCCGGACAGGGGGAAACTGTTTTTT.

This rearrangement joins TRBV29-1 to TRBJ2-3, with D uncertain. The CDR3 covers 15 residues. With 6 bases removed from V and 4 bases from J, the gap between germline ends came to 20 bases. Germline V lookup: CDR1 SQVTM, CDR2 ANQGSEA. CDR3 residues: CSVTDPATGPDTQYF. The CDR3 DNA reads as TGCAGCGTGACTGACCCCGCGACCGGTCCAGATACGCAGTATTTT.